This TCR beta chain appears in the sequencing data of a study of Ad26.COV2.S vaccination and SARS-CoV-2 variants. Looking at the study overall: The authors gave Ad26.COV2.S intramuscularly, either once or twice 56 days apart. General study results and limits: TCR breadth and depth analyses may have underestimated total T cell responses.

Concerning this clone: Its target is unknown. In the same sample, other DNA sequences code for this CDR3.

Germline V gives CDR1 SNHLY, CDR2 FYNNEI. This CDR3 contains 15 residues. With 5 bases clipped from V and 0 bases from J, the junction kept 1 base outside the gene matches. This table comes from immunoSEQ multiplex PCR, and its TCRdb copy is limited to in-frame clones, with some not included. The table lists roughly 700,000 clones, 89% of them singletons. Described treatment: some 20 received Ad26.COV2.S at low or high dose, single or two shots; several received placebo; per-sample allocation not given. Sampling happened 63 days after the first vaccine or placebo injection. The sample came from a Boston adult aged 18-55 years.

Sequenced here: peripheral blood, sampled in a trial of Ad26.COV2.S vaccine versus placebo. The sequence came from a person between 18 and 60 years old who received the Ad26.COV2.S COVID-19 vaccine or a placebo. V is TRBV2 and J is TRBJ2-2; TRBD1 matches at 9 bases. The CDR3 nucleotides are TGTGCCAGCAGTCGGGACAGGGCGAACACCGGGGAGCTGTTTTTT. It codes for CASSRDRANTGELFF.